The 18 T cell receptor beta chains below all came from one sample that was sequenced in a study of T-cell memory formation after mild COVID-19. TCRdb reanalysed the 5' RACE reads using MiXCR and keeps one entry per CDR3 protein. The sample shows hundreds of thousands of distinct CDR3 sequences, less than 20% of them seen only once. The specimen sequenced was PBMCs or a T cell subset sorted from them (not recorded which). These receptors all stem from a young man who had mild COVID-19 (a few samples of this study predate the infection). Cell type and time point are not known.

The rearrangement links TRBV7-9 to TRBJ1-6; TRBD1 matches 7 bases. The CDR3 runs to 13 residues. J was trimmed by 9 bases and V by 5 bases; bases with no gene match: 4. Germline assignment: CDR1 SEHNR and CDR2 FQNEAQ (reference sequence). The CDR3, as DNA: TGTGCCAGCAGCGGGACAGCCTCTTCACCCCTCCACTTT. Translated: CASSGTASSPLHF. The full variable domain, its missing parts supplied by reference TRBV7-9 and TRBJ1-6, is DTGVSQNPRHKITKRGQNVTFRCDPISEHNRLYWYRQTLGQGPEFLTYFQNEAQLEKSRLLSDRFSAERPKGSFSTLEIQRTEQGDSAMYLCASSGTASSPLHFGNGTRLTVT.

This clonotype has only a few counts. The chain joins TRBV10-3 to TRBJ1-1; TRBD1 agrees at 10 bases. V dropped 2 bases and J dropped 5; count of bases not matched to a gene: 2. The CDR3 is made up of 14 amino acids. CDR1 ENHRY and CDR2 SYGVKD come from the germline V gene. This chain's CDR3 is CAISERDRGTEAFF. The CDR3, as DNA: TGTGCCATCAGTGAGCGGGACAGGGGAACTGAAGCTTTCTTT.

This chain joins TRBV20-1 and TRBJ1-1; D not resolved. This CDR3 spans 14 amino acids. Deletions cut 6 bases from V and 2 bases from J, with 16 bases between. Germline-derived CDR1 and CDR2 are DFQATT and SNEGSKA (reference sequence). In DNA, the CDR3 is TGCAGTGCCGAGGACCCCCTCCTTAACACTGAAGCTTTCTTT. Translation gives CSAEDPLLNTEAFF.

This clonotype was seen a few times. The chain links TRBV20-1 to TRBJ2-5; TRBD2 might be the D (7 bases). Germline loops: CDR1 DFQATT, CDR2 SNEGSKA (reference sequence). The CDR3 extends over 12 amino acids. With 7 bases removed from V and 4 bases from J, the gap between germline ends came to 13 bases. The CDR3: CSVRGGVETQYF. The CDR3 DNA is TGCAGTGTCAGAGGGGGGGTAGAGACCCAGTACTTC.

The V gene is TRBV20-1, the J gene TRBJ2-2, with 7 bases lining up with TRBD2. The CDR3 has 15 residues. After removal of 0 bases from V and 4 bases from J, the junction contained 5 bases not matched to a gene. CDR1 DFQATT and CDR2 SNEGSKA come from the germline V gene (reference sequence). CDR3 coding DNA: TGCAGTGCTAGAGATCGCCAGCGGGGCACCGGGGAGCTGTTTTTT. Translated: CSARDRQRGTGELFF.

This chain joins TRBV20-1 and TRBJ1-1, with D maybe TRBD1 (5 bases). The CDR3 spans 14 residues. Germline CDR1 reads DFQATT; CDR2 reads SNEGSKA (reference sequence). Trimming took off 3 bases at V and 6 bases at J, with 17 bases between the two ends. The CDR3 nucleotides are TGCAGTGCTAGCCCCCGGGGCCAAGGGCCTGAAGCTTTCTTT. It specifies CSASPRGQGPEAFF.

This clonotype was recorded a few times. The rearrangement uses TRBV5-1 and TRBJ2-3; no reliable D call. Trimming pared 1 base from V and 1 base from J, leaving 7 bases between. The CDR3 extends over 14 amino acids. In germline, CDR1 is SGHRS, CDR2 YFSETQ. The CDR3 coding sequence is TGCGCCAGCAGCTTGCTGTTCGGCACAGATACGCAGTATTTT. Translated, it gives CASSLLFGTDTQYF.

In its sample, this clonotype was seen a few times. The CDR3 bases are TGTGCCAGCCGGTCGGGGCGTGCTTTGGAGACCCAGTACTTC. Protein product: CASRSGRALETQYF. The chain recombines TRBV7-2 with TRBJ2-5; the D call may be TRBD1 or TRBD2 (5 bases each). CDR3 length equals 14 residues. Per germline, CDR1 SGHTA and CDR2 FQGNSA. The V and J ends lost 8 bases and 5 bases respectively, with 18 bases between them.

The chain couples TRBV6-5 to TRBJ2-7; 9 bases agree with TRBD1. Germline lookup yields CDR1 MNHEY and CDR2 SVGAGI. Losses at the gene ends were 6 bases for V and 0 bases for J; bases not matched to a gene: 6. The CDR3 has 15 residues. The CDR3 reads CASSSGTGSSYEQYV. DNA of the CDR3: TGTGCCAGCAGCTCCGGGACAGGGAGCTCCTACGAGCAGTACGTC.

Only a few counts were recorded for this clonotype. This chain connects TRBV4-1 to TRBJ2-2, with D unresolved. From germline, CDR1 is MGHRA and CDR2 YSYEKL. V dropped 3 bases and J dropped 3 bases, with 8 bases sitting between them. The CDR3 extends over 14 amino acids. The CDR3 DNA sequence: TGCGCCAGCAGCCATGGGATAGACACCGGGGAGCTGTTTTTT. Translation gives CASSHGIDTGELFF.

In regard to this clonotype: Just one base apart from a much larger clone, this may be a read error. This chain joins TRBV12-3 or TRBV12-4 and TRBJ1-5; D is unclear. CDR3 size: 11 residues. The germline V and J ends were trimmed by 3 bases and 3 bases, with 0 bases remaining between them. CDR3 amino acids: CASSFNQPQHF. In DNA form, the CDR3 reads TGTGCCAGCAGTTTCAATCAGCCCCAGCATTTT.

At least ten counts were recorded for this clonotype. For the CDR3, the DNA is TGTGCCAGCAGCTTCCGACGGACACTGTCCACCGGGGAGCTGTTTTTT. Translation gives CASSFRRTLSTGELFF. The chain uses TRBV9 and TRBJ2-2; D may be TRBD1 (5 bases). Trimming cost V 4 bases and J 4 bases, with 17 bases left between them. CDR3 length: 16 amino acids. Germline-derived CDR1 and CDR2 are SGDLS and YYNGEE. The full variable domain, in which reference TRBV9 and TRBJ2-2 provide the parts outside the CDR3, is DSGVTQTPKHLITATGQRVTLRCSPRSGDLSVYWYQQSLDQGLQFLIQYYNGEERAKGNILERFSAQQFPDLHSELNLSSLELGDSALYFCASSFRRTLSTGELFFGEGSRLTVL.

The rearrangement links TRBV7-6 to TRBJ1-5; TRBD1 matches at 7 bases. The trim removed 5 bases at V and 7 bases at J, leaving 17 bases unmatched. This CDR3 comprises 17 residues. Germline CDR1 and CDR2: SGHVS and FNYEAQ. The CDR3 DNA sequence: TGTGCCAGCAGCGACGCCCCTGGGACAGAGGCGGGGCAGCCCCAGCATTTT. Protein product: CASSDAPGTEAGQPQHF.

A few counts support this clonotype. The CDR3 here is CASSDPQGRNTEAFF. In DNA, the CDR3 is TGTGCCAGCAGTGACCCACAGGGAAGGAACACTGAAGCTTTCTTT. This sequence joins TRBV2 and TRBJ1-1, with D possibly being TRBD1 (6 bases). The V gene lost 3 bases and the J gene lost 1 base, with 12 bases spanning the gap. This CDR3 has 15 amino acids. CDR1 is SNHLY and CDR2 is FYNNEI in the germline V gene. The full variable domain, with the rest looked up from reference TRBV2 and TRBJ1-1, is EPEVTQTPSHQVTQMGQEVILRCVPISNHLYFYWYRQILGQKVEFLVSFYNNEISEKSEIFDDQFSVERPDGSNFTLKIRSTKLEDSAMYFCASSDPQGRNTEAFFGQGTRLTVV.

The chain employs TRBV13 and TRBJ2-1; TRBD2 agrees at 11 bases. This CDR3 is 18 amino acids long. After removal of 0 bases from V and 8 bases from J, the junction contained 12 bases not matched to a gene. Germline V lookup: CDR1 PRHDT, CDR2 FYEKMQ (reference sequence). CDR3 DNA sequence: TGTGCCAGCAGCTTAGGGTGGCCTAGCGGGGGGCCGTACTATGAGCAGTTCTTC. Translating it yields CASSLGWPSGGPYYEQFF.

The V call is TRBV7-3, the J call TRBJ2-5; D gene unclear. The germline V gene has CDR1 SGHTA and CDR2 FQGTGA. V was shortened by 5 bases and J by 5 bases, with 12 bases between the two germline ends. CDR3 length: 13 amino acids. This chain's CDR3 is CASSNDGRETQYF. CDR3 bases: TGTGCCAGCAGCAATGATGGACGGGAGACCCAGTACTTC.

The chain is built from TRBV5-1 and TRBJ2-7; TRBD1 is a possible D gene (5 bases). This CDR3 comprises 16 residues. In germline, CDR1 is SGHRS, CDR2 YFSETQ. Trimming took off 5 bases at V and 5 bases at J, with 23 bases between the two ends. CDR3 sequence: CASRPTWWQGSHEQYF. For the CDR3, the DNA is TGCGCCAGCAGACCTACTTGGTGGCAGGGATCCCACGAGCAGTACTTC. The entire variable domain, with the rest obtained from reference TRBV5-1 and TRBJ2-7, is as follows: KAGVTQTPRYLIKTRGQQVTLSCSPISGHRSVSWYQQTPGQGLQFLFEYFSETQRNKGNFPGRFSGRQFSNSRSEMNVSTLELGDSALYLCASRPTWWQGSHEQYFGPGTRLTVT.

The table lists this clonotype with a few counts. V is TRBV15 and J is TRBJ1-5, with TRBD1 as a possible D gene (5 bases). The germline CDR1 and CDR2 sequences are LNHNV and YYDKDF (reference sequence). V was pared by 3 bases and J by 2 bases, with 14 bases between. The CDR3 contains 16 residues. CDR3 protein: CATSRGLEWGNQPQHF. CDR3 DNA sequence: TGTGCCACCAGCAGGGGGCTGGAGTGGGGCAATCAGCCCCAGCATTTT.